This T cell receptor beta chain emerged from a study of shared T cell receptors in the human thymus (dated by TCRdb to about 2021). The study in broad terms: The study examined how the human thymus generates shared, self-reactive T-cell receptor alpha chains.

Receptors were amplified or captured by the immunoSEQ multiplex PCR assay. The clones in this table, taken by TCRdb from immuneACCESS, are in-frame only. Not every clone is retained; where verified, under half of the shortfall comes from an unresolved V gene, and the cause of the rest is unknown. Within this sample are hundreds of thousands of clones, with over 75% of them counted one time only. The top ten clonotypes cover roughly 0.01% of the sample. The CDR3 numbers 16 residues from cysteine through phenylalanine. Only CDR3 DNA remains: 48 bases, in frame from the first base. According to the germline V gene, CDR1 reads SGHRS and CDR2 reads YFSETQ. This clone was seen a few times. Its antigen is unknown. At one boundary the junction diverges from the germline segment, which might be a read error. Separately, the same data were catalogued under a study of human thymus T cells. From that second study: In Finland, the donors were immunologically healthy infants who were having open corrective cardiac surgery for congenital heart defects. The thymus tissue came from surgical resects taken out during corrective cardiac surgery. Biased V and J gene segment usage appeared to be present in both thymic and peripheral blood repertoires. According to the related research, thymic TCR repertoires were highly overlapping among unrelated individuals. The study described the TCR alpha and beta repertoires in about eight infant thymus samples and a handful of matching peripheral blood samples. Donor ages ranged from about 7 to 244 days, and the cohort comprised roughly six male and two female infants. Thymocytes were released mechanically from tissue and stored at -70 °C as pellets of roughly 9.5-32 million cells. A QIAsymphony instrument was used to extract genomic DNA from the frozen cell pellets. The immunoSEQ multiplex PCR assay was used to amplify the TCRB and TCRAD loci from a standardized amount of quality-controlled genomic DNA. The amplicons spanned the V(D)J region and were long enough to cover the CDR3 and allow V and J genes to be identified. The commercial immunoSEQ service was used to sequence amplicons on an Illumina platform. Primer bias and sequencing errors were corrected as previously described, and TCRAD and TCRB definitions were based on the IMGT database. The repertoires were analysed using immunoSEQ Analyzer 3.0 and VDJTools for basic statistics, V/J segment usage, diversity estimates, rarefaction and pairwise overlap. Diversity was estimated with Chao1, ChaoE, Efron-Thisted, Shannon and inverse Simpson indices, and also on datasets down-sampled to the smallest sample. For repertoire overlap, CDR3 nucleotide sequence, V gene and J gene had to match strictly, and clustering was done by Jaccard-based multidimensional scaling. On average, thymus samples gave 800,000 or so unique TCRB clonotypes, whereas blood samples gave roughly 86,000.

The clonotype comes from a girl under three years old with a congenital heart defect. Donor details come from another sample of the same person, matched by shared clones. Recombination linked TRBV5-1 to TRBJ1-2, with no confident D gene call. The sequenced material came from thymocytes. Read as DNA, the sequence is TGCGCCAGCAGCTTGGAACCGGGGAGGGAGCTCATCATAAGTCACTTC. Translated, it gives CASSLEPGRELIISHF.